The sample holds many counts of the clone carrying this T cell receptor beta chain. One entry per CDR3 protein results from TCRdb running MiXCR on the 5' RACE reads. The data hold 200,000 to 300,000 distinct CDR3 sequences, with about 10% observed a single time. These data originate in a study of CD8 T cells in ankylosing spondylitis. CDR1 is SGHRS, CDR2 YFSETQ, per germline. V shed 0 bases and J shed 7 bases, with 4 bases lying between them. The CDR3 has 11 amino acids. The specimen sequenced was blood, either unsorted or a sorted T cell fraction (not recorded which). This sequence joins TRBV5-1 and TRBJ1-1; unclear D gene. This clonotype originated in a male donor with ankylosing spondylitis or in good health (not recorded which). The CDR3 bases are TGCGCCAGCAGCTTGGGGGTTGAAGCTTTCTTT. Amino acids: CASSLGVEAFF. Full variable domain (outside the CDR3, taken from reference TRBV5-1 and TRBJ1-1): KAGVTQTPRYLIKTRGQQVTLSCSPISGHRSVSWYQQTPGQGLQFLFEYFSETQRNKGNFPGRFSGRQFSNSRSEMNVSTLELGDSALYLCASSLGVEAFFGQGTRLTVV.